This T cell receptor beta chain was captured in a study of blood T cells in healthy people across ages. Study-level points and caveats: The unsorted PBMCs prevented any conclusive comparison of naive versus antigen-experienced cells. Both higher diversity and more naive CD4+ cells marked long-lived donors when set against aged donors. Because donor CMV status was unknown, expanded clonotype changes were possibly confounded.

For the second PCR, which ran for roughly 7 to 11 cycles, a sample-barcoded 5' primer and a J-beta primer mix were used. TCRdb re-called the 5' RACE reads through MiXCR, storing one row per CDR3 protein. Of 700,000 to 950,000 distinct CDR3 sequences listed, more than 40% are singletons. V lost 0 bases to trimming and J lost 12 bases, with 21 bases between them. This CDR3 has 16 amino acids. CDR1 is MGHDK and CDR2 is SYGVNS in the germline V gene. With regard to this clonotype: Its antigen remains unidentified.

The chain links TRBV25-1 to TRBJ2-1; a possible D gene is TRBD1 (6 bases). The TCR originated in an older woman in good health. The specimen was blood. The CDR3 here is CASSEYGRTATMRQFF. CDR3 nucleotide sequence: TGTGCCAGCAGTGAATATGGCAGGACAGCCACAATGAGGCAGTTCTTC. Full variable domain (remainder filled in from reference TRBV25-1 and TRBJ2-1): EADIYQTPRYLVIGTGKKITLECSQTMGHDKMYWYQQDPGMELHLIHYSYGVNSTEKGDLSSESTVSRIRTEHFPLTLESARPSHTSQYLCASSEYGRTATMRQFFGPGTRLTVL.